What follows describes a single T cell receptor (beta chain). Its antigen is undetermined. In the PCR, 60 Vbeta and 13 Jbeta primers were used. Some clones are missing from TCRdb's copy, which holds only in-frame ones; the method was immunoSEQ multiplex PCR. The sample lists around 97,000 clones, 73% occurring once. These data originate in a study of cytomegalovirus exposure and HLA in healthy donors. The wider study: In terms of ancestry, the Caucasian-associated cluster contained 75% to 85% of the 300 to 400 genotyped donors. Study results and limitations: Indistinguishable V segments such as TRBV6-2 and TRBV6-3 were excluded. Reports showed the classifier diagnosing cytomegalovirus status with high specificity and sensitivity.

This cohort consisted of healthy bone marrow donors. The CDR3 length is 18 residues. The junction had 8 bases not matched to a gene; V was cut back by 1 base and J by 2 bases. Germline-derived CDR1 and CDR2 are SGHDT and YYEEEE. This chain joins TRBV5-6 and TRBJ2-3; 12 bases fit TRBD2. Input material: PBMCs. This TCR was sampled from a middle-aged man in good health and CMV-seronegative. Here the CDR3 DNA reads TGTGCCAGCAGCTTGAGAACCGGACTAGCGGGGTCCACAGATACGCAGTATTTT. Translated, it gives CASSLRTGLAGSTDTQYF.